This is a list of T cell receptor beta chains from one sample in a study of blood T cell repertoires in COVID-19. Generated by immunoSEQ multiplex PCR, the TCRdb table keeps only in-frame clones and is missing some. Of 100,000 to 150,000 clones listed, 70% to 75% are singletons. The sample consisted of peripheral blood. The receptors were sampled from a man aged 80 or over with COVID-19, enrolled during active disease. CDR3s include the opening cysteine and the closing phenylalanine or tryptophan. Fields, in order: D gene, clone size, J gene, V gene, CDR3 protein, CDR3 DNA. The D gene is left open where the match is weak. Some rows mark clone size as missing; the rest say once, few, many or name a class of expanded clone.

d_gene: TRBD1; abundance: .; j_gene: TRBJ2-3; v_gene: TRBV7-8; CDR3aa: CASSRHRGRETDTQYF; CDR3nt: TGTGCCAGCAGCAGACACAGGGGGCGAGAGACAGATACGCAGTATTTT
d_gene: TRBD1; abundance: .; j_gene: TRBJ2-2; v_gene: TRBV2; CDR3aa: CASSEGDRESGELFF; CDR3nt: TGTGCCAGCAGTGAAGGTGACAGGGAGTCCGGGGAGCTGTTTTTT
d_gene: .; abundance: .; j_gene: TRBJ2-1; v_gene: TRBV4-1; CDR3aa: CASSRYLDNEQFF; CDR3nt: TGCGCCAGCAGCCGTTACCTAGACAATGAGCAGTTCTTC
d_gene: .; abundance: .; j_gene: TRBJ2-7; v_gene: TRBV29-1; CDR3aa: CSVGWTAYEQYF; CDR3nt: TGCAGCGTTGGGTGGACAGCCTACGAGCAGTACTTC
d_gene: .; abundance: .; j_gene: TRBJ1-2; v_gene: TRBV24-1; CDR3aa: CATSDFQNYGYTF; CDR3nt: TGTGCCACCAGTGATTTTCAGAACTATGGCTACACCTTC
d_gene: TRBD1; abundance: .; j_gene: TRBJ2-2; v_gene: TRBV24-1; CDR3aa: CATSDTRVGQGVTGELFF; CDR3nt: TGTGCCACCAGTGATACCCGAGTCGGACAGGGTGTAACCGGGGAGCTGTTTTTT
d_gene: .; abundance: few; j_gene: TRBJ1-2; v_gene: TRBV4-1; CDR3aa: CASSHDQRNYGYTF; CDR3nt: TGCGCCAGCAGCCATGATCAGCGTAACTATGGCTACACCTTC
d_gene: .; abundance: .; j_gene: TRBJ1-4; v_gene: TRBV5-8; CDR3aa: CASSLGQGREKLFF; CDR3nt: TGTGCCAGCAGCTTGGGCCAGGGTCGGGAAAAACTGTTTTTT
d_gene: TRBD2; abundance: once; j_gene: TRBJ2-5; v_gene: TRBV6-6; CDR3aa: CASSLAGEQYF; CDR3nt: TGTGCCAGCAGTCTCGCGGGGGAGCAGTACTTC
d_gene: .; abundance: .; j_gene: TRBJ1-2; v_gene: TRBV28; CDR3aa: CASSFGGSSNYGYTF; CDR3nt: TGTGCCAGCAGTTTTGGGGGCTCCTCTAACTATGGCTACACCTTC
d_gene: .; abundance: .; j_gene: TRBJ1-1; v_gene: TRBV29-1; CDR3aa: CSVGTAMNTEAFF; CDR3nt: TGCAGCGTCGGAACAGCTATGAACACTGAAGCTTTCTTT
d_gene: .; abundance: .; j_gene: TRBJ1-4; v_gene: TRBV6-2/TRBV6-3; CDR3aa: CASSPPRGYRGEKLFF; CDR3nt: TGTGCCAGCAGTCCACCTCGGGGGTATCGGGGTGAAAAACTGTTTTTT
d_gene: TRBD1; abundance: .; j_gene: TRBJ1-2; v_gene: TRBV4-2; CDR3aa: CASSQDGQGDGYTF; CDR3nt: TGTGCCAGCAGCCAAGATGGACAGGGGGATGGCTACACCTTC
d_gene: .; abundance: few; j_gene: TRBJ2-1; v_gene: TRBV9; CDR3aa: CASSSQGGGWMGNEQFF; CDR3nt: TGTGCCAGCAGCTCCCAGGGGGGCGGTTGGATGGGAAATGAGCAGTTCTTC
d_gene: TRBD1; abundance: few; j_gene: TRBJ1-2; v_gene: TRBV28; CDR3aa: CASSSGDRGLTKYYGYTF; CDR3nt: TGTGCCAGCAGTTCGGGGGACAGGGGGCTAACCAAGTACTATGGCTACACCTTC